This TCR beta chain came from a study of T cell repertoires in cytomegalovirus infection (dated by TCRdb to the late 2010s). Study-level background: Alongside well-studied HLA-B-restricted epitopes, the peptide stimulations were aimed at recently identified HLA-C-restricted CMV epitopes, whose presentation resists viral immunomodulation. Donor HLA type was relevant to the analysis, because carriage of CMV infection together with the matching HLA type was indicated by public TCR beta signatures. What the study reported, not specific to this receptor: In both this cohort and an independent cohort of over 350 donors, the cumulative frequency of public TCR beta family members distinguished carriers of CMV infection plus the relevant HLA type. The ex vivo response was dominated by HLA-C-restricted CMV-specific TCR beta clonotypes, which also provided the single most frequent clonotype in two of eight donors.

Inclusive of the bounding cysteine and phenylalanine, the CDR3 is 15 residues long. Only the CDR3 part of the read is kept: 45 bases, read in frame from the first base. V is pruned by 5 bases and J by 2 bases, leaving 5 bases of the junction without a gene match. The germline V gene supplies CDR1 MNHEY and CDR2 SVGEGT. This specimen's treatment or condition label, interpreted: in vitro stimulation with specific CMV peptide epitopes to enrich CMV-specific T cells. Sequenced on an Illumina HiSeq 1500. TCRdb reworked the public reads: Q25 trimming with fastp, MiXCR clone assembly, productive beta chains retained. Records with the same CDR3 protein are collapsed into one entry carrying the most frequent genes and DNA. This sample has approximately 730,000 distinct CDR3 sequences in its table, and 30% to 40% of those were observed once. The ten largest make up about 20% of the sample. A word on this clonotype: Its antigen specificity is not known. Base qualities were left out, and no much larger clone turns up one base away.

The input for sequencing was cultured PBMCs, taken from culture after CMV antigen stimulation. The TCR originated in a human donor in good health (CMV status not recorded). Some clones in this sample may be carry-over from other donors' samples. This chain joins TRBV6-2 or TRBV6-3 to TRBJ2-1, with 8 junctional bases fitting TRBD1. The sequenced DNA is TGTGCCAGCAGTAGCCGACAGGGGCCCTACAATGAGCAGTTCTTC. It encodes CASSSRQGPYNEQFF.